This T cell receptor beta chain was sequenced during a study of cytomegalovirus exposure and HLA in healthy donors. Concerning this clone: Antigen unknown.

Study-wide points: In a later analysis, the majority of CMV-associated beta chains seemingly showed HLA restriction. Information on immune exposure was restricted to one variable (CMV serostatus). Compared with the roughly 700-donor mean, an Asian-associated ancestry cluster reportedly had fewer N-insertions, according to a later analysis. In a later analysis, TCR beta V- and J-gene trimming showed a link to a missense DCLRE1C variant.

CDR1 MNHNS and CDR2 SASEGT come from the germline V gene. V was shortened by 6 bases and J by 3 bases, with 4 bases between the two germline ends. This CDR3 has 11 residues. 60 Vbeta and 13 Jbeta primers were used in PCR. Measured with immunoSEQ multiplex PCR; TCRdb has only the in-frame clones, and not every one. The data hold approximately 190,000 clones, with roughly 80% observed a single time. This clonotype was obtained from a young woman in good health and CMV-seronegative. The sample comprised PBMCs. V usage is TRBV6-1 and J usage is TRBJ2-3, with unresolved D. In DNA, the CDR3 is TGTGCCAGCAGGACAACAGATACGCAGTATTTT. Protein sequence: CASRTTDTQYF.